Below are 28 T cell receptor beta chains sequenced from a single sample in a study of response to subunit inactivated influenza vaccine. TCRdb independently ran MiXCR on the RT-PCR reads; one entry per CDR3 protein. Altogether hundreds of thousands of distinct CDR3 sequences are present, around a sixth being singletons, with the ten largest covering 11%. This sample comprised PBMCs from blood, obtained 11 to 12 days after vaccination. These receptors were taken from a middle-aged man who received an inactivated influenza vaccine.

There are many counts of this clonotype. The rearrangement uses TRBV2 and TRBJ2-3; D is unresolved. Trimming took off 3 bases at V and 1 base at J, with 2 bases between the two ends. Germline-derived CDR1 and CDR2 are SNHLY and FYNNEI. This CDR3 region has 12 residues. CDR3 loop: CASSERTDTQYF. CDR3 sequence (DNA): TGTGCCAGCAGTGAGCGCACAGATACGCAGTATTTT.

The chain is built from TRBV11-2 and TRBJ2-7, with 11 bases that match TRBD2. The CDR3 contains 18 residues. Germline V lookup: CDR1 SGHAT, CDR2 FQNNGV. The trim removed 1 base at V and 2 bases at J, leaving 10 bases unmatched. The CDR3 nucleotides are TGTGCCAGCAGCTTAGTGGCTAGCGGGAGGAGGAGGGCCTACGAGCAGTACTTC. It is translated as CASSLVASGRRRAYEQYF.

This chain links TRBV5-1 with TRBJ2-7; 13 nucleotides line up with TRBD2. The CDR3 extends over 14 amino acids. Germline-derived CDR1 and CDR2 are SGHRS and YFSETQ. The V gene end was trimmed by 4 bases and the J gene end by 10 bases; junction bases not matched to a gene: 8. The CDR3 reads CASSEGLAGDRQYF. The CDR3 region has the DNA TGCGCCAGCAGCGAAGGACTAGCGGGAGACCGCCAGTACTTC.

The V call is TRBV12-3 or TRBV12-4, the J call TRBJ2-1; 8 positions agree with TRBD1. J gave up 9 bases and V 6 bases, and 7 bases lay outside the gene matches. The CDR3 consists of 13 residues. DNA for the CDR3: TGTGCCAGCAGCGACAGGGGCAGGGGTGAGCAGTTCTTC. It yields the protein CASSDRGRGEQFF.

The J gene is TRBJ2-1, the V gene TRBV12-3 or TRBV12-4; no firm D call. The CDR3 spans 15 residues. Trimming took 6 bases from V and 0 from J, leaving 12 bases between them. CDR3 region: CASRPTDSSYNEQFF. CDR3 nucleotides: TGTGCCAGCAGGCCGACCGATAGCTCCTACAATGAGCAGTTCTTC.

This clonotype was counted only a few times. The CDR3: CASSLAGTSSAMISFEQFF. CDR3 sequence (DNA): TGCGCCAGCAGCTTGGCTGGGACTAGCAGCGCCATGATCAGTTTTGAGCAGTTCTTC. V is TRBV5-1 and J is TRBJ2-1; TRBD2 agrees at 9 bases. This CDR3 is built from 19 residues. The V segment lost 0 bases and the J segment 9 bases; nucleotides outside the gene matches: 19. Germline CDR1 and CDR2: SGHRS and YFSETQ.

CDR3 in DNA: TGCGCCAGCAGTGATGCGGGGGGGCCCCGAGAGCAGTTCTTC. This codes for CASSDAGGPREQFF. The genes are TRBV10-2 and TRBJ2-1, with 9 positions matching TRBD2. The CDR3 is made up of 14 amino acids. With 3 bases clipped from V and 10 bases from J, the junction kept 7 bases outside the gene matches. CDR1 WSHSY and CDR2 SAAADI come from the germline V gene.

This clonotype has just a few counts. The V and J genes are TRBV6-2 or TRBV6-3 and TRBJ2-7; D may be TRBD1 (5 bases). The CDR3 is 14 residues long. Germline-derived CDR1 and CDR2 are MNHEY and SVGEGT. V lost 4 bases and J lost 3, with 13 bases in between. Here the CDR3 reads CASSFLWGGYEQYF. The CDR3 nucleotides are TGTGCCAGCAGTTTCCTTTGGGGCGGCTACGAGCAGTACTTC.

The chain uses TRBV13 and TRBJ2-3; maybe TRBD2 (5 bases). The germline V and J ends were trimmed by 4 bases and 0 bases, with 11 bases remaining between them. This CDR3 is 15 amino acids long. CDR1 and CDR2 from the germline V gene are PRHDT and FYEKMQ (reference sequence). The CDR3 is CASSSMRASTDTQYF. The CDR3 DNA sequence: TGTGCCAGCAGCTCCATGAGGGCTAGCACAGATACGCAGTATTTT.

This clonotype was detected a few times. The CDR3 DNA is TGTGCCAGCAGCTTAAGACTAGCGGGAGCGAAGGAGCAGTACTTC. Translated: CASSLRLAGAKEQYF. The V call is TRBV7-2, the J call TRBJ2-7; 12 nucleotides line up with TRBD2. CDR3 size: 15 residues. CDR1 is SGHTA and CDR2 is FQGNSA in the germline V gene. With 2 bases clipped from V and 7 bases from J, the junction kept 6 bases outside the gene matches.

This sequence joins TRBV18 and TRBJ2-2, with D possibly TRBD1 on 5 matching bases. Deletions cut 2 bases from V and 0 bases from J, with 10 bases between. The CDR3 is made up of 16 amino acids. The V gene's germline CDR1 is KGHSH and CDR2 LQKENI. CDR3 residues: CASSPRQPTNTGELFF. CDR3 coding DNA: TGTGCCAGCTCACCAAGACAGCCTACGAACACCGGGGAGCTGTTTTTT.

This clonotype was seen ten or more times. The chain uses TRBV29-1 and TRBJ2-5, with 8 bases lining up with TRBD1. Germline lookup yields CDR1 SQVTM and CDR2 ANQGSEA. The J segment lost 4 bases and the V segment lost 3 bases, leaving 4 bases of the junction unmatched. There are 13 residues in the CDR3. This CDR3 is CSVDRGQGETQYF. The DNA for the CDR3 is TGCAGCGTTGACAGGGGGCAAGGAGAGACCCAGTACTTC.

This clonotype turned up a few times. The CDR3 DNA is TGTGCCAGCAGCGCCAGGGATGGCTACACCTTC. Translation: CASSARDGYTF. The chain uses TRBV11-2 and TRBJ1-2, with D possibly being TRBD1 (5 bases). Germline assignment: CDR1 SGHAT and CDR2 FQNNGV. Trimming shortened V by 5 bases and J by 6 bases, and 7 bases separated the two germline ends. The CDR3 sequence is 11 residues long.

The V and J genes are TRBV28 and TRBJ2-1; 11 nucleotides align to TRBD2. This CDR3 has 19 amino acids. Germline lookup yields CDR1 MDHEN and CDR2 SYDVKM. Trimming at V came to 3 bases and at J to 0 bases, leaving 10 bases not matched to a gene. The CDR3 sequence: CASSFPGLAGASSYNEQFF. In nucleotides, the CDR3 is TGTGCCAGCAGTTTCCCCGGACTAGCGGGCGCGAGCTCCTACAATGAGCAGTTCTTC. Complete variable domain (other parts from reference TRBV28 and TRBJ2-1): DVKVTQSSRYLVKRTGEKVFLECVQDMDHENMFWYRQDPGLGLRLIYFSYDVKMKEKGDIPEGYSVSREKKERFSLILESASTNQTSMYLCASSFPGLAGASSYNEQFFGPGTRLTVL.

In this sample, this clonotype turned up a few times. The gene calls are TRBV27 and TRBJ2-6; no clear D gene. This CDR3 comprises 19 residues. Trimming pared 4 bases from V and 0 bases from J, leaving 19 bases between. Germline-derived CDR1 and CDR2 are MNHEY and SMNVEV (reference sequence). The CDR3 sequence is CASSWSSTLDNSGANVLTF. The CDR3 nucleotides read TGTGCCAGCAGTTGGTCCTCTACTCTTGACAACTCTGGGGCCAACGTCCTGACTTTC.

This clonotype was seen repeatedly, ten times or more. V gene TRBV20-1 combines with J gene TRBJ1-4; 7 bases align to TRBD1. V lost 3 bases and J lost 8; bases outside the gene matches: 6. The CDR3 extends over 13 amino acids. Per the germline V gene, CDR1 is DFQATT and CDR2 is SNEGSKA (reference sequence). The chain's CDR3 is CSARDRQWEKLFF. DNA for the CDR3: TGCAGTGCTAGGGACAGGCAGTGGGAAAAACTGTTTTTT.

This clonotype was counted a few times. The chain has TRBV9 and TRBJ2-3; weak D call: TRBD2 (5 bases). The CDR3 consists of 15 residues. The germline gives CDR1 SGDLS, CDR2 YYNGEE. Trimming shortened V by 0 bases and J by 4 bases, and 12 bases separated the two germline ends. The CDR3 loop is CASSVAAIGADTQYF. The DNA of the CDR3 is TGTGCCAGCAGCGTAGCAGCCATCGGGGCAGATACGCAGTATTTT.

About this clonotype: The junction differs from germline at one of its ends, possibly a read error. CDR3 nucleotides: TGTGCCAGCCCACCGACAGGGGCCTATGAAGCTTTCTTT. Protein sequence: CASPPTGAYEAFF. The chain combines TRBV18 with TRBJ1-1, with 8 bases lining up with TRBD1. CDR3 length: 13 amino acids. Germline V gene sequence: CDR1 KGHSH, CDR2 LQKENI.

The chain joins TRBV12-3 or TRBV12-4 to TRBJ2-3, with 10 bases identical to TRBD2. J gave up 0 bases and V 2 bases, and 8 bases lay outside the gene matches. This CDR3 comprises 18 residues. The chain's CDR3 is CASSLSRTSGDSTDTQYF. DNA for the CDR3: TGTGCCAGCAGTTTATCCCGGACTAGCGGAGATAGCACAGATACGCAGTATTTT.

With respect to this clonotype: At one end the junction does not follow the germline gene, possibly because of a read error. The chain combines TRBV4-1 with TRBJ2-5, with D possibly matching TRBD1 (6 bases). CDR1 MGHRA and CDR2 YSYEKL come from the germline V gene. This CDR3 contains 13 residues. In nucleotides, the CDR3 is TGCGCCAGCAGCGACAGGAACCAACAGACCCAGTACTTC. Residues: CASSDRNQQTQYF.

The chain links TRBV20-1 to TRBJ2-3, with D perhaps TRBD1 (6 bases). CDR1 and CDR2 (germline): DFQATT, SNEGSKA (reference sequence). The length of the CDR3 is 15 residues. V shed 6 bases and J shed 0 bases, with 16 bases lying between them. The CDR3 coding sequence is TGCAGTGCCGCCAGAGGACAGACTAGCACAGATACGCAGTATTTT. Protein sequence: CSAARGQTSTDTQYF.

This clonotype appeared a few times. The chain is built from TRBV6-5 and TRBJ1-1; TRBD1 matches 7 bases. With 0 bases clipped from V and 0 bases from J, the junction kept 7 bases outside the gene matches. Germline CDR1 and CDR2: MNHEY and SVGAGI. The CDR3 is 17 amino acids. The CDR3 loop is CASSYSMHRGMNTEAFF. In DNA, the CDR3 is TGTGCCAGCAGTTACTCGATGCACAGGGGAATGAACACTGAAGCTTTCTTT.

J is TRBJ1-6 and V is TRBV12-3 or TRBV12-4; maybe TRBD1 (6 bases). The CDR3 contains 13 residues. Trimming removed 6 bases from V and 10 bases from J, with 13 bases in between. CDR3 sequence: CASRLTQGSPLHF. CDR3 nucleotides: TGTGCCAGCAGACTGACCCAGGGGTCACCCCTCCACTTT.

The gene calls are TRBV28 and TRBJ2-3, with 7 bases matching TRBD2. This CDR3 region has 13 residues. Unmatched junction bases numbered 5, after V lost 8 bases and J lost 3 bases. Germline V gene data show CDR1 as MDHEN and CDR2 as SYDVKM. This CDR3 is CASERDLTDTQYF. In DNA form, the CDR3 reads TGTGCCAGCGAGCGGGATTTGACAGATACGCAGTATTTT.

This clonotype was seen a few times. The CDR3 DNA reads as TGTGCCAGCAGTCCGCCGGGGGGGGGCGGTCAGCCCCAGCATTTT. As protein: CASSPPGGGGQPQHF. This sequence joins TRBV27 and TRBJ1-5, with D tentatively TRBD1 (6 bases). The germline CDR1 and CDR2 sequences are MNHEY and SMNVEV (reference sequence). This CDR3 region has 15 residues. The V gene lost 5 bases and the J gene lost 6 bases, with 17 bases spanning the gap.

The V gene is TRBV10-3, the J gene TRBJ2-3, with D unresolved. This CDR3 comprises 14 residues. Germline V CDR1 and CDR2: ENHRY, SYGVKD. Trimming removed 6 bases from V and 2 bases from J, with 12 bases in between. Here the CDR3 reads CAIRRGFDTDTQYF. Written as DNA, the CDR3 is TGTGCCATCAGACGTGGCTTCGACACAGATACGCAGTATTTT.

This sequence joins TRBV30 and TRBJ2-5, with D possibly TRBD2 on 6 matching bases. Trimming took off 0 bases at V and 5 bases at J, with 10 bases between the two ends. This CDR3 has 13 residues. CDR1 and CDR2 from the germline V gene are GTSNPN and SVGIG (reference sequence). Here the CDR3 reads CAWSVEGAETQYF. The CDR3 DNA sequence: TGTGCCTGGAGTGTGGAGGGCGCGGAGACCCAGTACTTC.

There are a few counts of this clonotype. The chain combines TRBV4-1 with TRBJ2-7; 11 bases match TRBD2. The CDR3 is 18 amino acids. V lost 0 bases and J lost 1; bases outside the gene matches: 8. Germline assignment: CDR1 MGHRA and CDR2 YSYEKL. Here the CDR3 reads CASSQDTLAGGLSYEQYF. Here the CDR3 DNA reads TGCGCCAGCAGCCAAGATACCCTAGCGGGGGGCCTATCCTACGAGCAGTACTTC.